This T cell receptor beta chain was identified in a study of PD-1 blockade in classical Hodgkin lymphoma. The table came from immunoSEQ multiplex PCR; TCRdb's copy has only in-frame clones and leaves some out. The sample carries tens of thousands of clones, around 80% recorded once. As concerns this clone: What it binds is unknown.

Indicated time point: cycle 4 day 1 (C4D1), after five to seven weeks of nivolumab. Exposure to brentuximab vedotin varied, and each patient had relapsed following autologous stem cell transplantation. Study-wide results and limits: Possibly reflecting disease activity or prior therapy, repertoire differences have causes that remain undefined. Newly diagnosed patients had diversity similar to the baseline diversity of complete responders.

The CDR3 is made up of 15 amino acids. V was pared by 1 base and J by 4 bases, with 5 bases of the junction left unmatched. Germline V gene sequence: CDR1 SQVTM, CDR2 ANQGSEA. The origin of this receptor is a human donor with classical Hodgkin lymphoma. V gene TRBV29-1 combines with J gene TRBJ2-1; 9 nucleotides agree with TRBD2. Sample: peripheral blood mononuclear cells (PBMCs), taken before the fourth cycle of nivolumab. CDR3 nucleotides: TGCAGCGTTGAAGGTGGACTAGCGTATTACAATGAGCAGTTCTTC. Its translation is CSVEGGLAYYNEQFF.